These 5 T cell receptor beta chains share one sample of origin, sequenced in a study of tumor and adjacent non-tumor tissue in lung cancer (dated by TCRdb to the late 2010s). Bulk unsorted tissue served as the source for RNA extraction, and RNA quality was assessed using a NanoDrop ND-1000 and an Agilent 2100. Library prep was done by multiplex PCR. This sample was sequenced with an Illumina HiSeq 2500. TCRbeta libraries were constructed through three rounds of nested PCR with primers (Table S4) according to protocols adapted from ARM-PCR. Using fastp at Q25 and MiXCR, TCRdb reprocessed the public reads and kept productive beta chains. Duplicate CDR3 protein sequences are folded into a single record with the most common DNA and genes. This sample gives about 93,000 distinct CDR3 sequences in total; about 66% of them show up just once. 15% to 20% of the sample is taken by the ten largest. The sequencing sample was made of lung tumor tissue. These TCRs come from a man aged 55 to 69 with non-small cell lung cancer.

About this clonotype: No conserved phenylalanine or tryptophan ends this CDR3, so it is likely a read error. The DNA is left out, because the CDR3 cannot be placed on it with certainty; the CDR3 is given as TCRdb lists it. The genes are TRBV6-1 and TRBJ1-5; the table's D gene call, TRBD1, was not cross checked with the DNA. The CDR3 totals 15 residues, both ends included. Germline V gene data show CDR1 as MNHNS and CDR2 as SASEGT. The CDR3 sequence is CASSEIAGTGVIRNG.

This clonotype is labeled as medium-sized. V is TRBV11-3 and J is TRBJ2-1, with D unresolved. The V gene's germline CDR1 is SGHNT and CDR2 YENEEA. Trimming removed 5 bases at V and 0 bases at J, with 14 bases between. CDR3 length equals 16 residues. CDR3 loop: CASSPRVRSSYNEQFF. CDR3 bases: TGTGCCAGCAGCCCCCGTGTCCGGAGCTCCTACAATGAGCAGTTCTTC.

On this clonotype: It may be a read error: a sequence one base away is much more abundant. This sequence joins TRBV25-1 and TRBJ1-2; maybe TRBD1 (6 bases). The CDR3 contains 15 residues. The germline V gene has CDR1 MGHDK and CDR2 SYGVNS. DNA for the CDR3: TGTGCCTGCAGTGCCTCTTGGGGGGCCAACATCTTCTACACCTTC. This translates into CACSASWGANIFYTF.

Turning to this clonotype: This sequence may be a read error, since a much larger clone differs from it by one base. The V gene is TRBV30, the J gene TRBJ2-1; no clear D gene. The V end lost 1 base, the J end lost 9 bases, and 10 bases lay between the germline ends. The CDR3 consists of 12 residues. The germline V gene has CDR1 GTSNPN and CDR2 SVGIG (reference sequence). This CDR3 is CAWSGVGIEQFF. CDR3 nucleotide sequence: TGTGCCTGGAGTGGAGTGGGAATTGAGCAGTTCTTC.

CDR3 amino acids: CASDPGLAGVIQETQYF. CDR3 sequence (DNA): TGTGCCAGCGATCCGGGACTAGCGGGAGTGATTCAAGAGACCCAGTACTTC. The chain uses TRBV6-6 and TRBJ2-5, with 14 bases that match TRBD2. Germline assignment: CDR1 MNHNY and CDR2 SVGAGI (reference sequence). The CDR3 extends over 17 amino acids. Trimming removed 8 bases from V and 2 bases from J; junction bases left unmatched: 10.